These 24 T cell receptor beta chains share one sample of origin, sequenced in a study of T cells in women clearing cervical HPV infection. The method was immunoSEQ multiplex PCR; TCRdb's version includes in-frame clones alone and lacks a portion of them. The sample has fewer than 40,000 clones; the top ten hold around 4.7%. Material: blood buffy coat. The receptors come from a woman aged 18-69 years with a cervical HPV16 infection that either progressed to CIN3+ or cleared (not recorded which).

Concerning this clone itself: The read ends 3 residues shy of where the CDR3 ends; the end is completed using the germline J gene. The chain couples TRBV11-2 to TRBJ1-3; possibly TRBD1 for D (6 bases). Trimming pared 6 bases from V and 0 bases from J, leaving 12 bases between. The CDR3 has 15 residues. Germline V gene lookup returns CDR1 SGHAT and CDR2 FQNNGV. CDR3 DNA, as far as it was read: TGTGCCAGCAGTTATGGGGGCTCCTCTGGAAACACC. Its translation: CASSYGGSSGNT. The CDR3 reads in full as CASSYGGSSGNTIYF.

The CDR3 loop reads CASSPTRGNTEAFF. Incomplete CDR3 DNA: TGTGCCAGCAGCCCCACCCGGGGGAACACTGAA. This chain joins TRBV11-3 and TRBJ1-1; D unresolved. The observed sequence ends 3 residues before the CDR3 terminus, with the missing tail filled in from the germline J gene. V lost 5 bases to trimming and J lost 1 base, with 11 bases between them. CDR3 length: 14 amino acids. From germline, CDR1 is SGHNT and CDR2 YENEEA.

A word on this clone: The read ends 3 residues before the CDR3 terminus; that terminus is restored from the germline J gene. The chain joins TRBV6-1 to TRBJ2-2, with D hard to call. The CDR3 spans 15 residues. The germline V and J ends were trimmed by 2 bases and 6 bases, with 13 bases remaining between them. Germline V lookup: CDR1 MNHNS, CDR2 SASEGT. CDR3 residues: CASSEMSSSPGELFF. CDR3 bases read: TGTGCCAGCAGTGAAATGTCATCAAGCCCCGGGGAG.

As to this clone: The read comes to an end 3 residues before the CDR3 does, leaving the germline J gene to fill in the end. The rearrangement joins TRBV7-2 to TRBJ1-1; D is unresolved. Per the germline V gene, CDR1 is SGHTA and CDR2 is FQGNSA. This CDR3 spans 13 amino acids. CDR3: CASSSAGIKGAFF. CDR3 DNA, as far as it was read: TGTGCCAGCAGCTCCGCAGGAATAAAGGGA.

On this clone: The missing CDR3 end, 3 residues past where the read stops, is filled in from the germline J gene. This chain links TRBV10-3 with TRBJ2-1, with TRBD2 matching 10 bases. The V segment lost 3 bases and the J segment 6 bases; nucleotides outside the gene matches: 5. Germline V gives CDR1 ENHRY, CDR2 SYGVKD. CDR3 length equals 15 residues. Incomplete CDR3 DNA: TGTGCCATCAGTGATGTAGCGGGGGGTTTCAATGAG. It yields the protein CAISDVAGGFNE. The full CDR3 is CAISDVAGGFNEQFF.

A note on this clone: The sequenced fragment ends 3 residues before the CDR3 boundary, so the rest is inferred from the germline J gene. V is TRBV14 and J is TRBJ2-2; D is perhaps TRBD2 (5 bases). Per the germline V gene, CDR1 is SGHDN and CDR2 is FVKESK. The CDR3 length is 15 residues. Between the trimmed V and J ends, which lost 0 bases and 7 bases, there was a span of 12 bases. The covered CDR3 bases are TGTGCCAGCAGCCAAGACTGGACTGGTCTCGGGGAG. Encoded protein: CASSQDWTGLGE. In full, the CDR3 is CASSQDWTGLGELFF.

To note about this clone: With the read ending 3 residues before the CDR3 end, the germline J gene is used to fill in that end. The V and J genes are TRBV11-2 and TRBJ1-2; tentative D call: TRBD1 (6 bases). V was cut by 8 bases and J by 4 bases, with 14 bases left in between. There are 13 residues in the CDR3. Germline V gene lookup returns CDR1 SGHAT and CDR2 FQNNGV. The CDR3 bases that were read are TGTGCCAGCGACAACAGGGTGAGCTATGGC. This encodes CASDNRVSYG. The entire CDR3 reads CASDNRVSYGYTF.

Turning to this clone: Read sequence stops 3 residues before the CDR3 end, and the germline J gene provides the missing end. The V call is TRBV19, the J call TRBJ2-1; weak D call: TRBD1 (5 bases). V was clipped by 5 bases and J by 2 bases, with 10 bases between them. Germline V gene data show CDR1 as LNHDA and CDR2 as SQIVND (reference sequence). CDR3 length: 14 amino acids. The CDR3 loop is CASSFRTTYNEQFF. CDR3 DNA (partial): TGTGCCAGTAGTTTCCGGACAACCTACAATGAG.

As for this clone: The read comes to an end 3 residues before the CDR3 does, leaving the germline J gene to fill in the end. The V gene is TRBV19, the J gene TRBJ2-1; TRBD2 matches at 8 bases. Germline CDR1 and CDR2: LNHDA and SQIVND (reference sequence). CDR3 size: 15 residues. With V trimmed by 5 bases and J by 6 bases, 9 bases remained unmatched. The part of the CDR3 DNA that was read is TGTGCCAGTAGTCCCCTCGGGGCGGGGGGCAATGAG. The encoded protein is CASSPLGAGGNE. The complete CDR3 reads CASSPLGAGGNEQFF. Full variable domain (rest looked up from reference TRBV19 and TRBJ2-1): DGGITQSPKYLFRKEGQNVTLSCEQNLNHDAMYWYRQDPGQGLRLIYYSQIVNDFQKGDIAEGYSVSREKKESFPLTVTSAQKNPTAFYLCASSPLGAGGNEQFFGPGTRLTVL.

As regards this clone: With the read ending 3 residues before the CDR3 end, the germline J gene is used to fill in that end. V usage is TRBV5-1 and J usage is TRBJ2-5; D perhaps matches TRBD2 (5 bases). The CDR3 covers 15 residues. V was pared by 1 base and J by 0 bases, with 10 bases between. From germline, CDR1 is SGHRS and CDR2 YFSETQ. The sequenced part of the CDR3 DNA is TGCGCCAGCAGCTTGAAACCTAGCTACCAAGAGACC. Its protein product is CASSLKPSYQET. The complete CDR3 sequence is CASSLKPSYQETQYF.

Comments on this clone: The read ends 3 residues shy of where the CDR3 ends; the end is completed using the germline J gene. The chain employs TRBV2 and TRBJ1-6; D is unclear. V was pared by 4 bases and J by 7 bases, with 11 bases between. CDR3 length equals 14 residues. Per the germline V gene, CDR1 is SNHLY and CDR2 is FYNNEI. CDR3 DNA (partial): TGTGCCAGCAGTGTTTCAGGTCGGAATTCACCC. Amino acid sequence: CASSVSGRNSP. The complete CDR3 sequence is CASSVSGRNSPLHF.

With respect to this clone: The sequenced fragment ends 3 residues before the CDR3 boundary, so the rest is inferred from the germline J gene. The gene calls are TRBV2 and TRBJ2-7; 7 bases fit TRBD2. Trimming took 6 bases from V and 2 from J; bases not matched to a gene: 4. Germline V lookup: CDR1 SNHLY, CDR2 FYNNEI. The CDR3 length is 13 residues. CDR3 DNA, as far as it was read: TGTGCCAGCAGGGTCGGGACTACCTACGAG. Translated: CASRVGTTYE. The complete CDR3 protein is CASRVGTTYEQYF. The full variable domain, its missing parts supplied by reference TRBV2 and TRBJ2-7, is EPEVTQTPSHQVTQMGQEVILRCVPISNHLYFYWYRQILGQKVEFLVSFYNNEISEKSEIFDDQFSVERPDGSNFTLKIRSTKLEDSAMYFCASRVGTTYEQYFGPGTRLTVT.

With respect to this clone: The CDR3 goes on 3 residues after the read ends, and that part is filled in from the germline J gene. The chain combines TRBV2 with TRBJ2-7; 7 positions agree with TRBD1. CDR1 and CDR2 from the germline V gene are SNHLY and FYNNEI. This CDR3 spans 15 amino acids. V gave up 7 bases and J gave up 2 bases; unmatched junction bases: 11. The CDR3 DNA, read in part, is TGTGCCAGCATGGAGGAACAGGGGTGGACCTACGAG. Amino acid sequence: CASMEEQGWTYE. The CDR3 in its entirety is CASMEEQGWTYEQYF. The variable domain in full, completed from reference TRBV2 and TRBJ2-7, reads EPEVTQTPSHQVTQMGQEVILRCVPISNHLYFYWYRQILGQKVEFLVSFYNNEISEKSEIFDDQFSVERPDGSNFTLKIRSTKLEDSAMYFCASMEEQGWTYEQYFGPGTRLTVT.

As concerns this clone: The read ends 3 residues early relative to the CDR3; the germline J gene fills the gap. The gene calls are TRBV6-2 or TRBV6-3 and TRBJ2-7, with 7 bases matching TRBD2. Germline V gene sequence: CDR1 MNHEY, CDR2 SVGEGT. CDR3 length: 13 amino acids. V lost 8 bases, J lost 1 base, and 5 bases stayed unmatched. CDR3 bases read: TGTGCCAGCCTCAGGGACTATTCCTACGAG. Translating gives CASLRDYSYE. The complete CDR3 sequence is CASLRDYSYEQYF.

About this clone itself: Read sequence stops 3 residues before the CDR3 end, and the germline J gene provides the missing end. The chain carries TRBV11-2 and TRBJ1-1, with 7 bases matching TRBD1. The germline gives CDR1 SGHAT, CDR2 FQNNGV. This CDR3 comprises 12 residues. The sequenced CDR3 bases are TGTGCCAGCAGCTTTGGGGACAGAGAA. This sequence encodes CASSFGDRE. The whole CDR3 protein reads CASSFGDREAFF.

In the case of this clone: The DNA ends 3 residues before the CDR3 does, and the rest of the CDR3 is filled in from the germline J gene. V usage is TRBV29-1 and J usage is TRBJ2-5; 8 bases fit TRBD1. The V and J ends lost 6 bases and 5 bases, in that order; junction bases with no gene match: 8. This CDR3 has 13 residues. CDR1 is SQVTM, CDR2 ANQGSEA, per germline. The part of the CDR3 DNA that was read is TGCAGCGTCGGACAGGGCATCTGGGAGACC. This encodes CSVGQGIWET. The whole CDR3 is CSVGQGIWETQYF.

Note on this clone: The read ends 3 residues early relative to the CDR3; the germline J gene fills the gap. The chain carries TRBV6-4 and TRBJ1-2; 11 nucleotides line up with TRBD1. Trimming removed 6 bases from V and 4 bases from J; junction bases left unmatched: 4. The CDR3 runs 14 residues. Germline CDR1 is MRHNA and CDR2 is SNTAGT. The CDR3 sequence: CASSGTGGLYGYTF. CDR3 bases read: TGTGCCAGCAGCGGGACAGGGGGTCTCTATGGC.

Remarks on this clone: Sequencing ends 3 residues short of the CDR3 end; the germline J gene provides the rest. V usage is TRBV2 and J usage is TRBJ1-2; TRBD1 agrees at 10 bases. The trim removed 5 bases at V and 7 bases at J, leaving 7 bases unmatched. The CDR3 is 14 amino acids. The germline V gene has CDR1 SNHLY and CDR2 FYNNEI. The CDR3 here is CASSPRQGAGGYTF. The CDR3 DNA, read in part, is TGTGCCAGCAGTCCCCGACAGGGGGCGGGTGGC.

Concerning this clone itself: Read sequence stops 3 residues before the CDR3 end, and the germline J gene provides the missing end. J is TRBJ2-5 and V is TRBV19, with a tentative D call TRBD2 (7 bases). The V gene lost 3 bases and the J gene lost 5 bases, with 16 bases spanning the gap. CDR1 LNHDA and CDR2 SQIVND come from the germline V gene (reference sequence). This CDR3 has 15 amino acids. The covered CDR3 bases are TGTGCCAGTAGTATTGGGGGGGGGCAGGGGGAGACC. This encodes CASSIGGGQGET. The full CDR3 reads CASSIGGGQGETQYF. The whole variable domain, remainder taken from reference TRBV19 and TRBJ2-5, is DGGITQSPKYLFRKEGQNVTLSCEQNLNHDAMYWYRQDPGQGLRLIYYSQIVNDFQKGDIAEGYSVSREKKESFPLTVTSAQKNPTAFYLCASSIGGGQGETQYFGPGTRLLVL.

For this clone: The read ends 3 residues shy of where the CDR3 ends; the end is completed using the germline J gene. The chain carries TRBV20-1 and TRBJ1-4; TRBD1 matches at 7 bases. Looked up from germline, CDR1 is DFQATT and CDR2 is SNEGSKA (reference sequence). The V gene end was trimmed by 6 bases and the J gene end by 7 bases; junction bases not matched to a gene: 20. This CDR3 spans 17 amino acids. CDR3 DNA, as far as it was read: TGCAGTGCGAGCCCGCCTTCAGGACAGGCGGGGTCTGAAAAA. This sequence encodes CSASPPSGQAGSEK. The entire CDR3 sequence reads CSASPPSGQAGSEKLFF.

This CDR3 reads CASSLGQRVDTEAFF. The CDR3 DNA, read in part, is TGCGCCAGCAGCTTGGGACAGCGAGTGGACACTGAA. The chain combines TRBV5-1 with TRBJ1-1, with D perhaps matching TRBD1 (5 bases). Read sequence stops 3 residues before the CDR3 end, and the germline J gene provides the missing end. Germline CDR1 SGHRS, CDR2 YFSETQ. Trimming took 0 bases from V and 3 from J, leaving 12 bases between them. The CDR3 loop spans 15 amino acids.

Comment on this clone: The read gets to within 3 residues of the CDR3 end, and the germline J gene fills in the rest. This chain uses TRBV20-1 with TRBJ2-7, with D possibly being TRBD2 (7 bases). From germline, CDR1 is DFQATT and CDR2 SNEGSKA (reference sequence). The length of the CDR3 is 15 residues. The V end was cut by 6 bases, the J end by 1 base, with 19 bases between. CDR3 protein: CSARGANLMSYEQYF. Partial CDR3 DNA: TGCAGTGCCCGGGGGGCCAATTTAATGTCCTACGAG.

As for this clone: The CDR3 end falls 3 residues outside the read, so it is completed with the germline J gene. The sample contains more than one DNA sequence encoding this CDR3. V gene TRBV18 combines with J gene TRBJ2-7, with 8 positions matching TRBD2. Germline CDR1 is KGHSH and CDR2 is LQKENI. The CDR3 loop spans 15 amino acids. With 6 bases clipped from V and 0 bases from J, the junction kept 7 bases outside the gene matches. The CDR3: CASSPPGGSSYEQYF. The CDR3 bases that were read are TGTGCCAGCTCCCCCCCGGGGGGGAGCTCCTACGAG.

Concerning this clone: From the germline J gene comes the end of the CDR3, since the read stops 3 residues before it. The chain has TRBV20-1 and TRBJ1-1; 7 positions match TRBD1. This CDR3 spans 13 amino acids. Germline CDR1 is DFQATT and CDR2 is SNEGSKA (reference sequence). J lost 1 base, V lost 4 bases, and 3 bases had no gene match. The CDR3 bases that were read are TGCAGTGCTACGAGACAGGGGAACACTGAA. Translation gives CSATRQGNTE. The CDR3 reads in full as CSATRQGNTEAFF.